The entry below describes one T cell receptor (beta chain). Trimming took off 3 bases at V and 2 bases at J, with 14 bases between the two ends. The CDR3 totals 14 residues. CDR1 is GTSNPN, CDR2 SVGIG, per germline (reference sequence). The data were taken from a study of blood T cell repertoires in COVID-19. Study at large: Sources were T cells, B-cell-depleted T cells, or PBMCs; the material itself was cDNA or gDNA.

Per the original data handling: Reference gene primer amplification gave estimated nucleated cell counts. Data came from immunoSEQ multiplex PCR; TCRdb stores just in-frame clones and leaves some out. V and J calls and clone size follow that table, whereas D and trimming were derived from the DNA. Here the sample spans some 75,000 clones, more than 75% being singletons. The chain couples TRBV30 to TRBJ2-7, with a tentative D call TRBD1 (6 bases). Sequencing was carried out using peripheral blood. This TCR came from a woman of 80 years or more with active or convalescent COVID-19. The CDR3 protein is CAWRPGDIAYEQYF. The CDR3 nucleotides are TGTGCCTGGAGGCCAGGGGACATTGCCTACGAGCAGTACTTC.